This T cell receptor beta chain was identified during a study of blood T cell repertoires in COVID-19. Study summary: Sites across the United States, Italy and Spain contributed samples from acute and convalescent COVID-19. Sources were T cells, B-cell-depleted T cells, or PBMCs; the material itself was cDNA or gDNA.

There are 13 residues in the CDR3. Germline lookup yields CDR1 MDHEN and CDR2 SYDVKM. V gave up 6 bases and J gave up 6 bases, with 12 bases separating them. Original handling: Amplified reference gene primers provided the basis for estimating nucleated cell counts. The repertoire was sequenced with immunoSEQ multiplex PCR; TCRdb's copy has only in-frame clones and lacks some. That table gives V, J and clone size, and the DNA gave D and trimming. The table has around 180,000 clones, roughly four fifths seen once. This receptor was identified in a human donor in a cohort sampled during active COVID-19. Sequenced material: peripheral blood. V is TRBV28 and J is TRBJ1-5; D not resolved. This CDR3 reads CASSDSAGQPQHF. CDR3 DNA sequence: TGTGCCAGCAGCGATAGTGCGGGTCAGCCCCAGCATTTT.